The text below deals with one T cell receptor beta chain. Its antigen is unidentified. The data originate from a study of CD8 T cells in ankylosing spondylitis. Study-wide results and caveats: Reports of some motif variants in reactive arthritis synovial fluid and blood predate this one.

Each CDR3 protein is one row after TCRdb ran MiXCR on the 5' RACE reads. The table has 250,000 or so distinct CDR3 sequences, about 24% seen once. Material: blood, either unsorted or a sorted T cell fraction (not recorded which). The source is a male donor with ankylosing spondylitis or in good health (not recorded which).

DNA for the CDR3: TGCGCCAGCAGGATGACAGAGACCGGGGAGCTGTTTTTT. Protein: CASRMTETGELFF. The chain joins TRBV10-2 to TRBJ2-2, with D maybe TRBD1 (5 bases). V was cut by 6 bases and J by 5 bases, with 10 bases left in between. Germline V gene lookup returns CDR1 WSHSY and CDR2 SAAADI. This CDR3 spans 13 amino acids.